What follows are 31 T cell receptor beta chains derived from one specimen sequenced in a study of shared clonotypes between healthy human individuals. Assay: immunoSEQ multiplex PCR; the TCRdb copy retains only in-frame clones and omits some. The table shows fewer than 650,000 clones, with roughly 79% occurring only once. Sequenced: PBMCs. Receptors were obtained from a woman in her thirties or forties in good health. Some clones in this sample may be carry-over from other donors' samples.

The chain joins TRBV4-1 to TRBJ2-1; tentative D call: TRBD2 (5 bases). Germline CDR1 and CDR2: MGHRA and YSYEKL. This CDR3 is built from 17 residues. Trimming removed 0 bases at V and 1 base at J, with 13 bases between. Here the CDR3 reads CASSQDRARASYNEQFF. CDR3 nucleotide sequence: TGCGCCAGCAGCCAAGATCGGGCGCGGGCATCCTACAATGAGCAGTTCTTC.

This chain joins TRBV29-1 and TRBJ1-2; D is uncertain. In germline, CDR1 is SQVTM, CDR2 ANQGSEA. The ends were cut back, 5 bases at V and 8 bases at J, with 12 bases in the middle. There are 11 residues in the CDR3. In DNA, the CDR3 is TGCAGCGTTAGCGGGCCGGGGGGCTACACCTTC. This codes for CSVSGPGGYTF.

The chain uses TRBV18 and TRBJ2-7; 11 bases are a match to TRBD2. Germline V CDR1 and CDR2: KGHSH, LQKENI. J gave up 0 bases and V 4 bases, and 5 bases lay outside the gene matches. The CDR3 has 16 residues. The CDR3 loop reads CASSLSTSGSSYEQYF. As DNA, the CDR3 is TGTGCCAGCTCACTCTCAACTAGCGGGAGCTCCTACGAGCAGTACTTC. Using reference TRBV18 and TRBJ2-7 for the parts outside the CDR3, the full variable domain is NAGVMQNPRHLVRRRGQEARLRCSPMKGHSHVYWYRQLPEEGLKFMVYLQKENIIDESGMPKERFSAEFPKEGPSILRIQQVVRGDSAAYFCASSLSTSGSSYEQYFGPGTRLTVT.

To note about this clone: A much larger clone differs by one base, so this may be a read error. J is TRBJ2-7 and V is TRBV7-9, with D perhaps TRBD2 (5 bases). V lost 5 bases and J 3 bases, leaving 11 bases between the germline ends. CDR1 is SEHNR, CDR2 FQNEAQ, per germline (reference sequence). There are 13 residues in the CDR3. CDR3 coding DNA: TGTGCCAGCAGCCCCGACGGGAACTACGAGCAGTACTTC. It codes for CASSPDGNYEQYF.

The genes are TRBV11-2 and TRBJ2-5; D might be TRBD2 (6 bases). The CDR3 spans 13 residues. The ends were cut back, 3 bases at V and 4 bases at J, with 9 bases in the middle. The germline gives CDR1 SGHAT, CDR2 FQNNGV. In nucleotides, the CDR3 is TGTGCCAGCAGCTTTCCGGGGGTAGAGACCCAGTACTTC. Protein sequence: CASSFPGVETQYF.

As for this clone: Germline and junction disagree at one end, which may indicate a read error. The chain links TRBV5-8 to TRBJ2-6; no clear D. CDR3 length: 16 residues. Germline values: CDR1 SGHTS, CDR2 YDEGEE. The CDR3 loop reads CASIGFHTKSGQRPDF. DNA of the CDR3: TGTGCCAGCATAGGCTTTCATACAAAGTCGGGCCAACGTCCTGACTTC.

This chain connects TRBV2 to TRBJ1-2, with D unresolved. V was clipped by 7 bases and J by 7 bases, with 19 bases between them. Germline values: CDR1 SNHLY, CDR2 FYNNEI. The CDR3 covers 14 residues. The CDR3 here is CASTGTVRTSGYTF. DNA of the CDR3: TGTGCCAGCACCGGAACGGTCAGGACGAGTGGCTACACCTTC. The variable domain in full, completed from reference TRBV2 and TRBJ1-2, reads EPEVTQTPSHQVTQMGQEVILRCVPISNHLYFYWYRQILGQKVEFLVSFYNNEISEKSEIFDDQFSVERPDGSNFTLKIRSTKLEDSAMYFCASTGTVRTSGYTFGSGTRLTVV.

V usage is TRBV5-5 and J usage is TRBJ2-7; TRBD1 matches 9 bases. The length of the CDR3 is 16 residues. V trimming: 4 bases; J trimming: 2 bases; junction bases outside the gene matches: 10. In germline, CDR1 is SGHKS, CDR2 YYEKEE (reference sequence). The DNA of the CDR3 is TGTGCCAGCAGCCCCGGTCCGGACAGGGGTACCTACGAGCAGTACTTC. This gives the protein CASSPGPDRGTYEQYF.

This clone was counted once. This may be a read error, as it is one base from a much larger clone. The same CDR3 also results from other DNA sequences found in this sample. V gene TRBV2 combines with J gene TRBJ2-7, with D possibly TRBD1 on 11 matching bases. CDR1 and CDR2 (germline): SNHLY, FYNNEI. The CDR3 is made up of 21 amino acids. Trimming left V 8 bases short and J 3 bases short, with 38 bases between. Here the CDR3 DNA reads TGTGCCAGCTCGTTGGACAGGGGGCCTCCCGGGCTAGCGGGAGCCCTCTACGAGCAGTACTTC. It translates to CASSLDRGPPGLAGALYEQYF.

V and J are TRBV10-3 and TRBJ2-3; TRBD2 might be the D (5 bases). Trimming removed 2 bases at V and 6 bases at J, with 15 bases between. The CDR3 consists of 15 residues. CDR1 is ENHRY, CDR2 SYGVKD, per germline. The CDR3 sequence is CAISERRGPEDTQYF. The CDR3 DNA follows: TGTGCCATCAGTGAGCGTAGAGGGCCGGAGGATACGCAGTATTTT.

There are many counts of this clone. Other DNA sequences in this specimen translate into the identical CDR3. The CDR3 protein is CASIGGSNEAFF. The CDR3 coding sequence is TGTGCCAGCATAGGAGGATCTAATGAAGCTTTCTTT. J is TRBJ1-1 and V is TRBV2; D ambiguous. The V gene lost 7 bases and the J gene lost 7 bases, with 13 bases spanning the gap. Germline lookup yields CDR1 SNHLY and CDR2 FYNNEI. This CDR3 comprises 12 residues.

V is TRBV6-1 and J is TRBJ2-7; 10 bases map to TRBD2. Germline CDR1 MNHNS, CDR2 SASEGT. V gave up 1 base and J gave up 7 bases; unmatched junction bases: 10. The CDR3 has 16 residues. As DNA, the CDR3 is TGTGCCAGCAGTGAAGTTCCCAGCGGGAGGGCCTGGGAGCAGTACTTC. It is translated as CASSEVPSGRAWEQYF.

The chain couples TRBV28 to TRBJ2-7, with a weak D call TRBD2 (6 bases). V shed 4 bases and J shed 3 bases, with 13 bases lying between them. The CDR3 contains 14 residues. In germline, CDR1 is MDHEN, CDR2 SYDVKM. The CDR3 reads CASSSGRQGYEQYF. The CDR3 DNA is TGTGCCAGCAGTTCCGGGAGACAAGGCTACGAGCAGTACTTC.

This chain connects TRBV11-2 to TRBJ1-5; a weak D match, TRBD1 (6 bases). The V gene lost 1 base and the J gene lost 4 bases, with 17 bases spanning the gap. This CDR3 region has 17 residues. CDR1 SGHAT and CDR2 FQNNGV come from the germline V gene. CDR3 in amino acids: CASSLGGGRGGNQPQHF. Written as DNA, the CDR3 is TGTGCCAGCAGCTTAGGCGGCGGCAGGGGAGGTAATCAGCCCCAGCATTTT.

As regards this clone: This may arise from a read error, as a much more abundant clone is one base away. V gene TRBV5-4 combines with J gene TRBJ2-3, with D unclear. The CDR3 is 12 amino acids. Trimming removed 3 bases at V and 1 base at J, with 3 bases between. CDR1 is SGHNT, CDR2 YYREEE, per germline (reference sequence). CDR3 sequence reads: CASSYGTDTQYF. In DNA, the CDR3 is TGTGCCAGCAGCTACGGCACAGATACGCAGTATTTT.

The CDR3 spells CASSRRQGPYEQYF. The CDR3 DNA reads TGCGCCAGCAGCAGACGACAGGGCCCCTACGAGCAGTACTTC. The chain uses TRBV23-1 and TRBJ2-7, with 7 bases fitting TRBD1. TRBV23-1 qualifies as an ORF whose function is uncertain. The V gene end was trimmed by 6 bases and the J gene end by 2 bases; junction bases not matched to a gene: 7. The CDR3 has 14 amino acids.

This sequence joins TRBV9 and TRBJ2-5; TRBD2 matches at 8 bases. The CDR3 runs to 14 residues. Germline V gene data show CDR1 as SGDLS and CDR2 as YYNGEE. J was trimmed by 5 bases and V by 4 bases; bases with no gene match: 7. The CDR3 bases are TGTGCCAGCAGCACCGCGGGGGGCCGTGAGACCCAGTACTTC. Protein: CASSTAGGRETQYF. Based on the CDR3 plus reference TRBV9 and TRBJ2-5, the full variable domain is DSGVTQTPKHLITATGQRVTLRCSPRSGDLSVYWYQQSLDQGLQFLIQYYNGEERAKGNILERFSAQQFPDLHSELNLSSLELGDSALYFCASSTAGGRETQYFGPGTRLLVL.

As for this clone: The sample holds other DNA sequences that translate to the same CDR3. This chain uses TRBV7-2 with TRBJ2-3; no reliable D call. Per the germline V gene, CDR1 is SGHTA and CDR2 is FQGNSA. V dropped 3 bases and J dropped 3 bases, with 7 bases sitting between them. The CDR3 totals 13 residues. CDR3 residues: CASSLVGTDTQYF. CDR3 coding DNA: TGTGCCAGCAGCTTGGTAGGGACAGATACGCAGTATTTT.

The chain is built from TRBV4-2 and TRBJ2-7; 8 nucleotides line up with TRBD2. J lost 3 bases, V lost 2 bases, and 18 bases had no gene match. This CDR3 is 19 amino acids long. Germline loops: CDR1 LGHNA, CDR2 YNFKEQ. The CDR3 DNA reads TGTGCCAGCAGCCAACAAGACACTCCGGGGACTAGAAGTCTCTACGAGCAGTACTTC. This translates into CASSQQDTPGTRSLYEQYF.

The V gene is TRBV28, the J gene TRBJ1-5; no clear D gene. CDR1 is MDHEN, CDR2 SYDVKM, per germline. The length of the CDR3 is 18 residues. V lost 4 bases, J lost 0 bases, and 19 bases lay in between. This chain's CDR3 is CASSSPGYWSYSNQPQHF. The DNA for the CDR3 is TGTGCCAGCAGTTCCCCGGGGTATTGGTCATATAGCAATCAGCCCCAGCATTTT.

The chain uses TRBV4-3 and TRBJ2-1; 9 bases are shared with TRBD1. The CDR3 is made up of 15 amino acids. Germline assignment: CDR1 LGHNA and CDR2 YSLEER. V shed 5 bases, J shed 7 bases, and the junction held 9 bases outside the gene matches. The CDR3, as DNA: TGCGCCAGCAGCAGAGGACAGGGGTTTTCAAATGAGCAGTTCTTC. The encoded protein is CASSRGQGFSNEQFF.

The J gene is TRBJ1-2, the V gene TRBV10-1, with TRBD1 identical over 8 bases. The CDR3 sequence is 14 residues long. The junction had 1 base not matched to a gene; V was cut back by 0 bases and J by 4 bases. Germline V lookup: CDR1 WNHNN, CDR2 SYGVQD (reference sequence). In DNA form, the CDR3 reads TGCGCCAGCAGTGAGTCAGGACAGGGCTATGGCTACACCTTC. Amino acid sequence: CASSESGQGYGYTF.

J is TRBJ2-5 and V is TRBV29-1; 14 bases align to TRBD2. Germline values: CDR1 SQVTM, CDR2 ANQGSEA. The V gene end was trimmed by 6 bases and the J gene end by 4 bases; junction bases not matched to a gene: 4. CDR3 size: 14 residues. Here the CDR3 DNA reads TGCAGCGTCGACGGGACTAGCGGGAGAGAGACCCAGTACTTC. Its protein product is CSVDGTSGRETQYF.

CDR3 sequence (DNA): TGTGCCAGCAGCAAATACCCGACAGGCTCGGGACCGCCCACAGATACGCAGTATTTT. This translates into CASSKYPTGSGPPTDTQYF. V gene TRBV7-2 combines with J gene TRBJ2-3; D is possibly TRBD1 (6 bases). The V and J ends lost 5 bases and 2 bases respectively, with 26 bases between them. The CDR3 runs 19 residues. Germline CDR1 is SGHTA and CDR2 is FQGNSA.

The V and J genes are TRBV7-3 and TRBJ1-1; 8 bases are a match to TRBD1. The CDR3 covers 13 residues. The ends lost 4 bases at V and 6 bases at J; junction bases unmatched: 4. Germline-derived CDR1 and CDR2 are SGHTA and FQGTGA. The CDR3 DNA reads TGTGCCAGCAGCTCGACAGGGGCTCCTGAAGCTTTCTTT. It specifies CASSSTGAPEAFF.

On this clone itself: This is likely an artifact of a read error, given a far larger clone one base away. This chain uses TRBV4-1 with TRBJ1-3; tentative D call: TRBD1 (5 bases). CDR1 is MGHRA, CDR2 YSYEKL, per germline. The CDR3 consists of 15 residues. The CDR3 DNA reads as TGCCCCAGCAGCCAGTCCCTCGGGGGAGCAAACACCATATATTTT. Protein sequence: CPSSQSLGGANTIYF.

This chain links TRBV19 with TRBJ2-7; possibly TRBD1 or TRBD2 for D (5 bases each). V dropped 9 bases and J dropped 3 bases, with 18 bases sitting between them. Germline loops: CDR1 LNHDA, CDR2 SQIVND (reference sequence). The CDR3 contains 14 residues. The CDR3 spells CASRGTASRYEQYF. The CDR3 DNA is TGTGCCAGCCGAGGGACGGCTAGTCGCTACGAGCAGTACTTC.

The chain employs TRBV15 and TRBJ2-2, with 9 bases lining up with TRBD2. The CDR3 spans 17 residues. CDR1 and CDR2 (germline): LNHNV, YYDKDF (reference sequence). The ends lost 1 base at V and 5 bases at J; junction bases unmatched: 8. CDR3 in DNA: TGTGCCACCAGCAGAGGATTGGCTAGCGGGAAGACCGGGGAGCTGTTTTTT. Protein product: CATSRGLASGKTGELFF.

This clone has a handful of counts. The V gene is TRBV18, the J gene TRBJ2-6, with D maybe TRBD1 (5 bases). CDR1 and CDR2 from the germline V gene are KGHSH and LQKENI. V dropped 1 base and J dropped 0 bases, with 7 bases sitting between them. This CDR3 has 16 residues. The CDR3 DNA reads TGTGCCAGCTCACCACAGGACAACTCTGGGGCCAACGTCCTGACTTTC. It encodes CASSPQDNSGANVLTF.

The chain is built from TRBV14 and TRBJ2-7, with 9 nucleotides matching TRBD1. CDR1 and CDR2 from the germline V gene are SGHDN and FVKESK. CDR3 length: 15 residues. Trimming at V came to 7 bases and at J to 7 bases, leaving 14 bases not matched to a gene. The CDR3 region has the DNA TGTGCCAGCAACCAGGGACAGGGAGTGTTCAGAGAGCAGTACTTC. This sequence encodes CASNQGQGVFREQYF.

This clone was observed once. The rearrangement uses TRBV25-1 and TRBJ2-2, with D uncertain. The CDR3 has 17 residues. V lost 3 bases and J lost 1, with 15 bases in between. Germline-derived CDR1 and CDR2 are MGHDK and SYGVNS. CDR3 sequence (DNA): TGTGCCAGCAGTGATCAAGCCACCCAGTTGAACACCGGGGAGCTGTTTTTT. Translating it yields CASSDQATQLNTGELFF. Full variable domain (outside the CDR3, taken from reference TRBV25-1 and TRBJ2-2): EADIYQTPRYLVIGTGKKITLECSQTMGHDKMYWYQQDPGMELHLIHYSYGVNSTEKGDLSSESTVSRIRTEHFPLTLESARPSHTSQYLCASSDQATQLNTGELFFGEGSRLTVL.